The present TCR beta chain was sequenced within a study of CD8+ T cells in alopecia areata. Study-wide background: Oral tofacitinib, 5 to 10 mg twice daily, was given in an open-label trial.

The treatment here: oral pan-JAK inhibitor, 5-10 mg twice daily. In germline, CDR1 is MGHRA, CDR2 YSYEKL. The CDR3 is 15 amino acids. V was shortened by 5 bases and J by 3 bases, with 13 bases between the two germline ends. Following RNA extraction, reverse transcription yielded cDNA that acted as the sequencing template. Assay used: immunoSEQ multiplex PCR; TCRdb lists only in-frame clones, some missing. The table shows approximately 170,000 clones, with roughly 60% occurring only once. This clonotype originated in a human donor with alopecia areata. This chain connects TRBV4-1 to TRBJ1-4, with TRBD1 as a possible D gene (6 bases). The material sequenced was CD4+ T cells sorted from blood, taken at week 24, from a patient treated with tofacitinib. Here the CDR3 DNA reads TGCGCCAGCAGCGAGAGAACAGGGTCTAATGAAAAACTGTTTTTT. It is translated as CASSERTGSNEKLFF.